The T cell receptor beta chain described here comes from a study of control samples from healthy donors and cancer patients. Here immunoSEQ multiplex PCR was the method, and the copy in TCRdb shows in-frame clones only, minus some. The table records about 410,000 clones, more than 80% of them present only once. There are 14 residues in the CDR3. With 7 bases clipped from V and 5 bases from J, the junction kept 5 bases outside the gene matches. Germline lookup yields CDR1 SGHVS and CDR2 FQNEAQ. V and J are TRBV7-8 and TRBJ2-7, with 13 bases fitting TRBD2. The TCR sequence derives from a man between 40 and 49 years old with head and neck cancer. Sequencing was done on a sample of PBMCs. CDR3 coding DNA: TGTGCCAGCATCACCGGGACTAGCGGGAACGAGCAGTACTTC. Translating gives CASITGTSGNEQYF.